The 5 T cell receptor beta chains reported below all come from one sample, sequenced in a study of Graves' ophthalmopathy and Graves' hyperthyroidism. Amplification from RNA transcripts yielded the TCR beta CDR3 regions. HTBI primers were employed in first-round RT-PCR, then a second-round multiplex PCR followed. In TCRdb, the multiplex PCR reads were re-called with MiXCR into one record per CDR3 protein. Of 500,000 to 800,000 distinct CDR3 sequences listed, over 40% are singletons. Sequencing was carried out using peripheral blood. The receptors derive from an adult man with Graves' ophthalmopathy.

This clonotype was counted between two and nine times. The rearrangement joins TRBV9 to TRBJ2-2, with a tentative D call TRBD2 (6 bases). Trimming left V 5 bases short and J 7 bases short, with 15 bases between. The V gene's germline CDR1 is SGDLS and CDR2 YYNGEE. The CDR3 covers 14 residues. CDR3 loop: CASSLGGAGGELFF. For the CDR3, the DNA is TGTGCCAGCAGTCTAGGCGGGGCTGGCGGGGAGCTGTTTTTT. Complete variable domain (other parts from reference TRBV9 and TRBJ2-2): DSGVTQTPKHLITATGQRVTLRCSPRSGDLSVYWYQQSLDQGLQFLIQYYNGEERAKGNILERFSAQQFPDLHSELNLSSLELGDSALYFCASSLGGAGGELFFGEGSRLTVL.

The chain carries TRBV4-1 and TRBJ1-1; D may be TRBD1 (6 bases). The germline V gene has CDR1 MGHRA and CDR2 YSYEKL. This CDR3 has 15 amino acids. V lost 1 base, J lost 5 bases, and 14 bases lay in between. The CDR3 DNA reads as TGCGCCAGCAGCCAAGCGCCACAGGGAGGGACTGAAGCTTTCTTT. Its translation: CASSQAPQGGTEAFF.

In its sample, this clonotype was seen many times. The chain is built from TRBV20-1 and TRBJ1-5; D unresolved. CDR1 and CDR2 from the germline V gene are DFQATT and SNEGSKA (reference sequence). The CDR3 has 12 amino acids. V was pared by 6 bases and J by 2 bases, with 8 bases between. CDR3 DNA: TGCAGTGCCCAGGCTGGCAATCAGCCCCAGCATTTT. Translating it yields CSAQAGNQPQHF.

The CDR3 bases are TGTGCCAGCAGCTTGGCGGCTAGCGGGATGGCGTCCTACGAGCAGTACTTC. Residues: CASSLAASGMASYEQYF. The chain has TRBV5-4 and TRBJ2-7, with 9 nucleotides matching TRBD2. The V gene's germline CDR1 is SGHNT and CDR2 YYREEE (reference sequence). CDR3 length equals 17 residues. The V gene end was trimmed by 0 bases and the J gene end by 1 base; junction bases not matched to a gene: 8.

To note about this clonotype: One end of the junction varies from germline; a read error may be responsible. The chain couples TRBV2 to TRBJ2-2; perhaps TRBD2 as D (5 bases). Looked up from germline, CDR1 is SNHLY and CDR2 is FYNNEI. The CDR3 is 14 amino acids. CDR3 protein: CASSGSPGTGELLF. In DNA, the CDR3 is TGTGCCAGCAGTGGATCTCCGGGTACCGGGGAGCTGCTTTTT.